The next 24 T cell receptor beta chains were all read from a single sample in a study of T cells in Graves' hyperthyroidism and ophthalmopathy. TCR beta CDR3 region amplification was performed from RNA transcripts. HTBI primers drove first-round RT-PCR of the TCR CDR3. TCRdb reprocessed the multiplex PCR reads with MiXCR, giving one entry per CDR3 protein. The repertoire has about 260,000 distinct CDR3 sequences, around 15% of them found once; the top ten carry approximately 30%. The specimen sequenced was blood. Source of these receptors: a woman under 30 with Graves' ophthalmopathy.

This clonotype was counted ten times or more. V usage is TRBV7-9 and J usage is TRBJ2-2, with 7 bases lining up with TRBD1. V was clipped by 5 bases and J by 1 base; unmatched bases: 4. Germline CDR1 and CDR2: SEHNR and FQNEAQ (reference sequence). This CDR3 spans 15 amino acids. CDR3 DNA: TGTGCCAGCAGCATAAGGGACAGGAACACCGGGGAGCTGTTTTTT. Translated, it gives CASSIRDRNTGELFF. Supplemented by reference TRBV7-9 and TRBJ2-2, the full variable domain reads DTGVSQNPRHKITKRGQNVTFRCDPISEHNRLYWYRQTLGQGPEFLTYFQNEAQLEKSRLLSDRFSAERPKGSFSTLEIQRTEQGDSAMYLCASSIRDRNTGELFFGEGSRLTVL.

This clonotype was observed many times. V usage is TRBV28 and J usage is TRBJ1-5, with a weak D call TRBD1 (5 bases). Germline CDR1 MDHEN, CDR2 SYDVKM. V lost 4 bases and J 3 bases, leaving 16 bases between the germline ends. The CDR3 covers 16 residues. CDR3 sequence reads: CASSSPGRGYNQPQHF. The CDR3 region has the DNA TGTGCCAGCAGTTCTCCGGGACGGGGATACAATCAGCCCCAGCATTTT.

This clonotype was recorded at least ten times. V gene TRBV28 combines with J gene TRBJ1-5, with D unclear. CDR1 and CDR2 from the germline V gene are MDHEN and SYDVKM. The V end lost 3 bases, the J end lost 6 bases, and 15 bases lay between the germline ends. There are 15 residues in the CDR3. The CDR3 coding sequence is TGTGCCAGCAGTTTTGGGCAGATGGGAATTCAGCCCCAGCATTTT. Its translation is CASSFGQMGIQPQHF.

The table lists this clonotype with many counts. This chain joins TRBV5-6 and TRBJ2-3; 9 nucleotides agree with TRBD2. The CDR3 is made up of 15 amino acids. Germline lookup yields CDR1 SGHDT and CDR2 YYEEEE. Trimming at V came to 0 bases and at J to 3 bases, leaving 2 bases not matched to a gene. The CDR3 loop is CASSLGGRATDTQYF. The CDR3 nucleotides read TGTGCCAGCAGCTTGGGCGGGAGGGCGACAGATACGCAGTATTTT.

This clonotype was picked up a small number of times. V gene TRBV10-2 combines with J gene TRBJ1-6; the D gene is possibly TRBD1 (6 bases). The V gene's germline CDR1 is WSHSY and CDR2 SAAADI. The V gene lost 8 bases and the J gene lost 7 bases, with 12 bases spanning the gap. The CDR3 contains 13 residues. The CDR3 reads CASRDIGNSPLHF. The CDR3 bases are TGCGCCAGCCGGGACATCGGGAATTCACCCCTCCACTTT.

This clonotype was seen many times. The chain links TRBV24-1 to TRBJ2-1, with 14 bases identical to TRBD2. The CDR3 extends over 16 amino acids. Germline values: CDR1 KGHDR, CDR2 SFDVKD. The junction had 4 bases not matched to a gene; V was cut back by 4 bases and J by 6 bases. This CDR3 reads CATSDPGTSGGNEQFF. The CDR3 DNA follows: TGTGCCACCAGTGACCCTGGGACTAGCGGGGGCAATGAGCAGTTCTTC.

This clonotype was counted only a few times. The chain recombines TRBV20-1 with TRBJ2-2; the match to TRBD1 covers 9 bases. Germline V gives CDR1 DFQATT, CDR2 SNEGSKA (reference sequence). This CDR3 spans 17 amino acids. With V trimmed by 2 bases and J by 0 bases, 7 bases remained unmatched. CDR3 sequence: CSARRGTGTTNTGELFF. CDR3 in DNA: TGCAGTGCTAGAAGGGGGACAGGGACTACGAACACCGGGGAGCTGTTTTTT.

The chain joins TRBV9 to TRBJ2-5, with D possibly being TRBD2 (7 bases). V lost 0 bases and J lost 3, with 12 bases in between. The CDR3 spans 15 residues. The germline CDR1 and CDR2 sequences are SGDLS and YYNGEE. CDR3 region: CASSVGGGKEETQYF. DNA for the CDR3: TGTGCCAGCAGCGTAGGCGGGGGCAAGGAAGAGACCCAGTACTTC.

The table lists this clonotype with a few counts. The rearrangement joins TRBV19 to TRBJ2-3, with D possibly matching TRBD2 (5 bases). The CDR3 covers 16 residues. In germline, CDR1 is LNHDA, CDR2 SQIVND (reference sequence). The germline V and J ends were trimmed by 4 bases and 0 bases, with 14 bases remaining between them. This CDR3 is CASSTNGLTSTDTQYF. The CDR3 coding sequence is TGTGCCAGTAGTACCAATGGACTGACTAGCACAGATACGCAGTATTTT.

The V gene is TRBV10-1, the J gene TRBJ2-1, with D possibly being TRBD2 (5 bases). Germline CDR1 WNHNN, CDR2 SYGVQD (reference sequence). Trimming took 3 bases from V and 0 from J, leaving 9 bases between them. This CDR3 is 15 amino acids long. The CDR3 spells CASSDGSYSYNEQFF. CDR3 DNA sequence: TGCGCCAGCAGTGATGGGAGCTACTCCTACAATGAGCAGTTCTTC.

This clonotype was recorded at least ten times. V usage is TRBV27 and J usage is TRBJ2-7; D remains unclear. V lost 8 bases and J 0 bases, leaving 14 bases between the germline ends. This CDR3 contains 14 residues. Germline-derived CDR1 and CDR2 are MNHEY and SMNVEV (reference sequence). CDR3 amino acids: CASGRRLSSYEQYF. CDR3 sequence (DNA): TGTGCCAGCGGAAGGAGATTAAGCTCCTACGAGCAGTACTTC.

The chain carries TRBV6-1 and TRBJ2-7; 9 nucleotides align to TRBD1. The CDR3 loop spans 13 amino acids. J lost 6 bases, V lost 8 bases, and 8 bases had no gene match. CDR1 is MNHNS and CDR2 is SASEGT in the germline V gene. In nucleotides, the CDR3 is TGTGCCAGCCGACAGAACAGGGGGCGCGAGCAGTACTTC. As protein: CASRQNRGREQYF.

This clonotype was seen repeatedly, ten times or more. The gene calls are TRBV28 and TRBJ2-7; 7 bases match TRBD2. V gave up 6 bases and J gave up 3 bases; unmatched junction bases: 8. This CDR3 is built from 14 residues. Germline V gene data show CDR1 as MDHEN and CDR2 as SYDVKM. The CDR3 loop reads CASSHGLVLYEQYF. DNA for the CDR3: TGTGCCAGCAGCCATGGACTAGTTCTCTACGAGCAGTACTTC.

There are many counts of this clonotype. The J gene is TRBJ2-7, the V gene TRBV4-3; 8 bases line up with TRBD1. V dropped 0 bases and J dropped 0; count of bases not matched to a gene: 4. The CDR3 sequence is 16 residues long. Germline-derived CDR1 and CDR2 are LGHNA and YSLEER. This chain's CDR3 is CASSQDGTGPSYEQYF. CDR3 in DNA: TGCGCCAGCAGCCAAGACGGGACAGGACCCTCCTACGAGCAGTACTTC.

About this clonotype: One base away lies a much larger clone, so this may be a sequencing read error. J is TRBJ2-7 and V is TRBV6-1, with TRBD2 as a possible D gene (5 bases). Trimming shortened V by 4 bases and J by 3 bases, and 13 bases separated the two germline ends. Looked up from germline, CDR1 is MNHNS and CDR2 is SASEGT. This CDR3 is built from 14 residues. CDR3 residues: CASSAKNRDYEQYF. For the CDR3, the DNA is TGTGCCAGCAGTGCCAAAAACCGGGACTACGAGCAGTACTTC.

This clonotype has ten or more counts. The V gene is TRBV3-1, the J gene TRBJ2-7; 7 bases are a match to TRBD1. The CDR3 loop spans 15 amino acids. Per germline, CDR1 LGHDT and CDR2 YNNKEL (reference sequence). Trimming at V came to 6 bases and at J to 1 base, leaving 9 bases not matched to a gene. The CDR3 DNA follows: TGTGCCAGCAGTCCTAAAGGGGGCGCTTCCTACGAGCAGTACTTC. Its translation is CASSPKGGASYEQYF.

This sequence joins TRBV7-2 and TRBJ1-6; no clear D gene. The CDR3 is 15 amino acids. V shed 1 base and J shed 10 bases, with 14 bases lying between them. In germline, CDR1 is SGHTA, CDR2 FQGNSA. For the CDR3, the DNA is TGTGCCAGCAGCTTAGTTGAGGGTTCGCTATCACCCCTCCACTTT. Translating it yields CASSLVEGSLSPLHF.

This clonotype was detected ten times or more. This chain links TRBV6-1 with TRBJ2-2, with 7 bases lining up with TRBD2. V shed 8 bases and J 3 bases; nucleotides not matched to a gene: 6. CDR1 and CDR2 (germline): MNHNS, SASEGT. The CDR3 spans 14 residues. The CDR3 sequence: CASGTSDYTGELFF. CDR3 coding DNA: TGTGCCAGCGGCACTAGCGATTACACCGGGGAGCTGTTTTTT.

The gene calls are TRBV11-2 and TRBJ1-5; TRBD1 might be the D (6 bases). Trimming took off 0 bases at V and 0 bases at J, with 12 bases between the two ends. Germline values: CDR1 SGHAT, CDR2 FQNNGV. CDR3 size: 17 residues. For the CDR3, the DNA is TGTGCCAGCAGCTTAGATCTAAAGGGGGATAGCAATCAGCCCCAGCATTTT. Its translation is CASSLDLKGDSNQPQHF.

There are many counts of this clonotype. The chain combines TRBV2 with TRBJ2-5, with TRBD2 identical over 9 bases. Per germline, CDR1 SNHLY and CDR2 FYNNEI. This CDR3 is built from 14 residues. With 2 bases clipped from V and 5 bases from J, the junction kept 3 bases outside the gene matches. The CDR3 sequence is CASSEQGTSETQYF. The CDR3, as DNA: TGTGCCAGCAGTGAACAGGGGACTAGCGAGACCCAGTACTTC.

This clonotype was observed at least ten times. The genes are TRBV4-1 and TRBJ1-1; D possibly corresponds to TRBD1 (5 bases). The V gene lost 1 base and the J gene lost 3 bases, with 9 bases spanning the gap. The germline V gene has CDR1 MGHRA and CDR2 YSYEKL. CDR3 length equals 14 residues. CDR3 DNA: TGCGCCAGCAGCCAAGCTCAGGGATACACTGAAGCTTTCTTT. Its translation: CASSQAQGYTEAFF.

This clonotype was detected many times. The chain is built from TRBV30 and TRBJ2-5; 9 bases are shared with TRBD2. Trimming at V came to 5 bases and at J to 5 bases, leaving 12 bases not matched to a gene. This CDR3 spans 15 amino acids. The germline gives CDR1 GTSNPN, CDR2 SVGIG (reference sequence). The CDR3 spells CAWYTGRGGLETQYF. The CDR3 bases are TGTGCCTGGTACACGGGGCGGGGGGGCCTGGAGACCCAGTACTTC.

This clonotype was seen many times. The chain links TRBV28 to TRBJ1-4; no clear D. The germline gives CDR1 MDHEN, CDR2 SYDVKM. The CDR3 spans 14 residues. The V gene lost 3 bases and the J gene lost 7 bases, with 12 bases spanning the gap. The DNA of the CDR3 is TGTGCCAGCAGTTTGGGGTTGCGGTCTGAAAAACTGTTTTTT. It codes for CASSLGLRSEKLFF.

This clonotype was counted ten times or more. This rearrangement joins TRBV5-6 to TRBJ2-5, with a tentative D call TRBD1 (6 bases). V was shortened by 4 bases and J by 5 bases, with 15 bases between the two germline ends. The germline CDR1 and CDR2 sequences are SGHDT and YYEEEE. This CDR3 is 14 amino acids long. The CDR3 here is CASSDTGTRETQYF. CDR3 bases: TGTGCCAGCAGCGATACAGGGACAAGGGAGACCCAGTACTTC.